Below, 26 T cell receptor beta chains from the same sample are listed, as sequenced in a study of CD8 T cells in ankylosing spondylitis. TCRdb re-derived calls from the 5' RACE reads in MiXCR, one entry per CDR3 protein. The data hold 250,000 to 300,000 distinct CDR3 sequences, with around 18% observed a single time. Material for sequencing was blood, either unsorted or a sorted T cell fraction (not recorded which). The receptors here all came from a male donor with ankylosing spondylitis or in good health (not recorded which).

The chain carries TRBV5-1 and TRBJ2-1; 8 bases align to TRBD2. The CDR3 loop spans 14 amino acids. The trim removed 7 bases at V and 6 bases at J, leaving 9 bases unmatched. Per the germline V gene, CDR1 is SGHRS and CDR2 is YFSETQ. CDR3 DNA sequence: TGCGCCAGCGCCCAAGGGACTAGTCTCAATGAGCAGTTCTTC. Translation: CASAQGTSLNEQFF.

The gene calls are TRBV6-1 and TRBJ2-7; D might be TRBD1 (6 bases). V was trimmed by 6 bases and J by 2 bases, leaving 11 bases between them. Germline V gives CDR1 MNHNS, CDR2 SASEGT. The CDR3 covers 13 residues. This CDR3 reads CASSQQGTYEQYV. CDR3 bases: TGTGCCAGCAGCCAACAGGGAACCTACGAGCAGTACGTC.

This clonotype was counted a few times. The chain uses TRBV28 and TRBJ1-6; no clear D. This CDR3 spans 15 amino acids. The ends were cut back, 5 bases at V and 8 bases at J, with 16 bases in the middle. Germline assignment: CDR1 MDHEN and CDR2 SYDVKM. The CDR3 sequence is CASSPTLEPYSPLHF. The CDR3 DNA sequence: TGTGCCAGCAGTCCCACCCTTGAGCCCTATTCACCCCTCCACTTT.

This clonotype was observed a few times. The chain links TRBV13 to TRBJ2-7; D is unresolved. The length of the CDR3 is 14 residues. Germline V gene sequence: CDR1 PRHDT, CDR2 FYEKMQ (reference sequence). The ends were cut back, 0 bases at V and 6 bases at J, with 12 bases in the middle. The CDR3 loop is CASSLGRQGIEQYV. For the CDR3, the DNA is TGTGCCAGCAGCTTAGGCAGGCAAGGCATCGAGCAGTACGTC.

The rearrangement joins TRBV28 to TRBJ2-1; D gene unclear. V lost 6 bases, J lost 9 bases, and 12 bases lay in between. The germline CDR1 and CDR2 sequences are MDHEN and SYDVKM. This CDR3 is built from 12 residues. CDR3 coding DNA: TGTGCCAGCAGGCAGCCCCCCGGTGAGCAGTTCTTC. This codes for CASRQPPGEQFF.

The chain combines TRBV5-1 with TRBJ2-3; a possible D gene is TRBD1 (6 bases). The CDR3 sequence is 16 residues long. Deletions cut 6 bases from V and 3 bases from J, with 20 bases between. Germline-derived CDR1 and CDR2 are SGHRS and YFSETQ. CDR3 nucleotides: TGCGCCAGCACTCCGAACGACAGGCCGGGAACAGATACGCAGTATTTT. Translating gives CASTPNDRPGTDTQYF.

This clonotype appeared a few times. The V and J genes are TRBV28 and TRBJ2-1; tentatively, D is TRBD1 or TRBD2 (6 bases each). V gave up 1 base and J gave up 0 bases, with 10 bases separating them. Germline assignment: CDR1 MDHEN and CDR2 SYDVKM. The CDR3 has 16 amino acids. For the CDR3, the DNA is TGTGCCAGCAGTTTATTTGGAGGGGGCTCCTACAATGAGCAGTTCTTC. This translates into CASSLFGGGSYNEQFF.

The chain carries TRBV5-8 and TRBJ1-1; a possible D gene is TRBD1 (6 bases). Germline values: CDR1 SGHTS, CDR2 YDEGEE. This CDR3 comprises 15 residues. V was trimmed by 2 bases and J by 8 bases, leaving 19 bases between them. CDR3 DNA: TGTGCCAGCAGCTTCGTCCGCGACAGGAAGGAAGAAGCTTTCTTT. Its translation is CASSFVRDRKEEAFF. Together with reference TRBV5-8 and TRBJ1-1, the CDR3 gives the full variable domain: EAGVTQSPTHLIKTRGQQATLRCSPISGHTSVYWYQQALGLGLQFLLWYDEGEERNRGNFPPRFSGRQFPNYSSELNVNALELEDSALYLCASSFVRDRKEEAFFGQGTRLTVV.

J is TRBJ2-3 and V is TRBV6-1, with 7 bases identical to TRBD1. Germline CDR1 MNHNS, CDR2 SASEGT. CDR3 length: 15 residues. Trimming removed 7 bases from V and 1 base from J; junction bases left unmatched: 8. CDR3: CASKALGTGTDTQYF. The CDR3, as DNA: TGTGCCAGCAAGGCCCTCGGGACAGGCACAGATACGCAGTATTTT.

This clonotype was seen a handful of times. This rearrangement joins TRBV3-1 to TRBJ2-1; weak D call: TRBD2 (6 bases). CDR1 is LGHDT, CDR2 YNNKEL, per germline (reference sequence). This CDR3 comprises 16 residues. Deletions cut 0 bases from V and 9 bases from J, with 18 bases between. The CDR3 loop reads CASSQDLASAGSEQFF. The CDR3 DNA is TGTGCCAGCAGCCAAGATTTGGCTAGCGCGGGCAGTGAGCAGTTCTTC.

The chain carries TRBV7-9 and TRBJ1-1; a possible D gene is TRBD1 (5 bases). Germline V gives CDR1 SEHNR, CDR2 FQNEAQ (reference sequence). Trimming shortened V by 5 bases and J by 3 bases, and 13 bases separated the two germline ends. CDR3 length: 14 amino acids. The CDR3 loop reads CASSAARGYTEAFF. As DNA, the CDR3 is TGTGCCAGCAGCGCCGCGCGGGGCTACACTGAAGCTTTCTTT. The full variable domain, in which reference TRBV7-9 and TRBJ1-1 provide the parts outside the CDR3, is DTGVSQNPRHKITKRGQNVTFRCDPISEHNRLYWYRQTLGQGPEFLTYFQNEAQLEKSRLLSDRFSAERPKGSFSTLEIQRTEQGDSAMYLCASSAARGYTEAFFGQGTRLTVV.

The rearrangement links TRBV5-1 to TRBJ2-1, with TRBD1 as a possible D gene (7 bases). V shed 4 bases and J shed 1 base, with 12 bases lying between them. The CDR3 runs to 15 residues. The germline gives CDR1 SGHRS, CDR2 YFSETQ. The CDR3 DNA sequence: TGCGCCAGCAGCGCGGGACAGCAATCCTACAATGAGCAGTTCTTC. The encoded protein is CASSAGQQSYNEQFF.

This clonotype was seen only a few times. The rearrangement joins TRBV20-1 to TRBJ2-3, with TRBD2 as a possible D gene (6 bases). V shed 4 bases and J shed 2 bases, with 16 bases lying between them. Germline values: CDR1 DFQATT, CDR2 SNEGSKA (reference sequence). This CDR3 comprises 15 residues. The CDR3 sequence is CSAINLAFPTDTQYF. In DNA, the CDR3 is TGCAGTGCTATAAATCTAGCGTTTCCCACAGATACGCAGTATTTT.

Concerning this clonotype: A clone one base away is much larger, so this may be a read error. The J gene is TRBJ1-3, the V gene TRBV29-1; D might be TRBD1 (6 bases). Germline CDR1 reads SQVTM; CDR2 reads ANQGSEA. This CDR3 comprises 15 residues. The CDR3 loop reads CTVGQSSLSGNTIYF. CDR3 coding DNA: TGCACCGTAGGACAGTCTTCTCTCTCTGGAAACACCATATATTTT. The full variable domain, rest sourced from reference TRBV29-1 and TRBJ1-3, is SAVISQKPSRDICQRGTSLTIQCQVDSQVTMMFWYRQQPGQSLTLIATANQGSEATYESGFVIDKFPISRPNLTFSTLTVSNMSPEDSSIYLCTVGQSSLSGNTIYFGEGSWLTVV.

In this sample, this clonotype turned up a few times. This chain links TRBV7-2 with TRBJ1-1, with D possibly being TRBD1 (6 bases). CDR1 and CDR2 (germline): SGHTA, FQGNSA. V lost 1 base to trimming and J lost 5 bases, with 14 bases between them. The CDR3 has 15 residues. CDR3 bases: TGTGCCAGCAGCTTAGAGGGGAGGGGGTTGACTGAAGCTTTCTTT. Protein sequence: CASSLEGRGLTEAFF.

The rearrangement joins TRBV6-2 or TRBV6-3 to TRBJ1-1; tentative D call: TRBD1 (5 bases). V lost 2 bases and J lost 11, with 15 bases in between. The CDR3 has 13 residues. Germline V gene data show CDR1 as MNHEY and CDR2 as SVGEGT. The CDR3 loop reads CASSYTENWGAFF. CDR3 coding DNA: TGTGCCAGCAGTTACACCGAGAACTGGGGCGCTTTCTTT.

The J gene is TRBJ2-1, the V gene TRBV15, with 13 bases lining up with TRBD2. With 1 base clipped from V and 2 bases from J, the junction kept 8 bases outside the gene matches. Germline V gives CDR1 LNHNV, CDR2 YYDKDF (reference sequence). This CDR3 has 19 amino acids. CDR3 coding DNA: TGTGCCACCAGCAGAGGGACTAGCGGGAGAGTGGGGACCTACAATGAGCAGTTCTTC. This sequence encodes CATSRGTSGRVGTYNEQFF.

A few counts support this clonotype. The chain combines TRBV6-1 with TRBJ1-5, with D maybe TRBD1 (5 bases). Looked up from germline, CDR1 is MNHNS and CDR2 is SASEGT. Trimming cost V 4 bases and J 0 bases, with 22 bases left between them. CDR3 length: 19 amino acids. The CDR3 sequence: CASSAPGPEGRYSNQPQHF. DNA for the CDR3: TGTGCCAGCAGTGCCCCGGGGCCCGAAGGGAGATATAGCAATCAGCCCCAGCATTTT.

This clonotype was seen a handful of times. This sequence joins TRBV19 and TRBJ1-2, with TRBD1 as a possible D gene (5 bases). Trimming removed 5 bases at V and 6 bases at J, with 10 bases between. Germline CDR1 and CDR2: LNHDA and SQIVND (reference sequence). The CDR3 is 12 amino acids. The CDR3 coding sequence is TGTGCCAGTAGTTTCGGGACCCATGGCTACACCTTC. Translating it yields CASSFGTHGYTF.

This clonotype was picked up a small number of times. The V and J genes are TRBV3-1 and TRBJ1-2, with D perhaps TRBD1 (6 bases). With 4 bases removed from V and 2 bases from J, the gap between germline ends came to 11 bases. The germline V gene encodes CDR1 LGHDT and CDR2 YNNKEL (reference sequence). The CDR3 spans 14 residues. Written as DNA, the CDR3 is TGTGCCAGCAGCCGGGACAACTCCAACTATGGCTACACCTTC. It is translated as CASSRDNSNYGYTF.

The rearrangement uses TRBV9 and TRBJ2-3; D possibly corresponds to TRBD2 (5 bases). This CDR3 is 14 amino acids long. V lost 2 bases and J lost 2, with 9 bases in between. Germline V gives CDR1 SGDLS, CDR2 YYNGEE. The CDR3 coding sequence is TGTGCCAGCAGCGTTGGACTCTTCACAGATACGCAGTATTTT. Its translation is CASSVGLFTDTQYF.

The chain recombines TRBV3-1 with TRBJ1-5, with D possibly TRBD1 on 6 matching bases. Germline values: CDR1 LGHDT, CDR2 YNNKEL (reference sequence). This CDR3 has 15 residues. V shed 4 bases and J shed 6 bases, with 16 bases lying between them. The CDR3 region has the DNA TGTGCCAGCAGCCGGGGACACGTTGAGTCTCAGCCCCAGCATTTT. Translated, it gives CASSRGHVESQPQHF. Based on the CDR3 plus reference TRBV3-1 and TRBJ1-5, the full variable domain is DTAVSQTPKYLVTQMGNDKSIKCEQNLGHDTMYWYKQDSKKFLKIMFSYNNKELIINETVPNRFSPKSPDKAHLNLHINSLELGDSAVYFCASSRGHVESQPQHFGDGTRLSIL.

The V call is TRBV9, the J call TRBJ2-3; D possibly matches TRBD1 or TRBD2 (7 bases each). V lost 6 bases, J lost 6 bases, and 23 bases lay in between. This CDR3 has 16 residues. CDR1 is SGDLS, CDR2 YYNGEE, per germline. The CDR3 coding sequence is TGTGCCAGCACCCATGCCCAGGGGGGGGTTGGGGATACGCAGTATTTT. Protein sequence: CASTHAQGGVGDTQYF.

This clonotype was recorded a few times. J is TRBJ1-2 and V is TRBV4-2; D call uncertain. Trimming left V 0 bases short and J 1 base short, with 3 bases between. Germline CDR1 reads LGHNA; CDR2 reads YNFKEQ. CDR3 length: 13 residues. The CDR3 nucleotides read TGTGCCAGCAGCCAAGACCTTAACTATGGCTACACCTTC. Amino acid sequence: CASSQDLNYGYTF.

This rearrangement joins TRBV25-1 to TRBJ2-2; 8 nucleotides align to TRBD1. This CDR3 has 18 residues. From germline, CDR1 is MGHDK and CDR2 SYGVNS. V lost 1 base, J lost 1 base, and 8 bases stayed unmatched. The CDR3: CASSEWGRGQLNTGELFF. As DNA, the CDR3 is TGTGCCAGCAGTGAATGGGGCAGGGGGCAGTTGAACACCGGGGAGCTGTTTTTT.

This clonotype has just a few counts. The rearrangement uses TRBV20-1 and TRBJ2-1, with 7 positions matching TRBD2. Trimming took 2 bases from V and 10 from J; bases not matched to a gene: 5. This CDR3 is built from 12 residues. CDR1 and CDR2 from the germline V gene are DFQATT and SNEGSKA (reference sequence). For the CDR3, the DNA is TGCAGTGCTAGATATCGACTAGCAGAGCAGTTCTTC. Translation: CSARYRLAEQFF.